The clone carrying this TCR beta chain was seen ten or more times. Its antigen remains unknown. This entry belongs to a study of breast tumors, draining lymph nodes, adjacent tissues. Overall study results and limits: That most tumor T cells come from lymph nodes remained unproven. Compared with lymph nodes, tumors were less diverse; compared with nontumor tissue, more.

Axillary draining lymph nodes of breast cancer patients supplied the node samples. Trimming took off 4 bases at V and 4 bases at J, with 15 bases between the two ends. The CDR3 is 15 residues long. Germline values: CDR1 MNHNS, CDR2 SASEGT. TCRdb called the multiplex PCR reads again in MiXCR, with one record for every CDR3 protein. The sample has roughly 220,000 distinct CDR3 sequences, under 35% seen once. The V call is TRBV6-1, the J call TRBJ2-3; D is perhaps TRBD2 (6 bases). What was sequenced was axillary lymph node tissue. The receptor was derived from a female donor with breast cancer. Some clones in this sample may be carry-over from other donors' samples. Here the CDR3 reads CASSAIGSGADTQYF. CDR3 in DNA: TGTGCCAGCAGTGCGATCGGTAGCGGTGCAGATACGCAGTATTTT.